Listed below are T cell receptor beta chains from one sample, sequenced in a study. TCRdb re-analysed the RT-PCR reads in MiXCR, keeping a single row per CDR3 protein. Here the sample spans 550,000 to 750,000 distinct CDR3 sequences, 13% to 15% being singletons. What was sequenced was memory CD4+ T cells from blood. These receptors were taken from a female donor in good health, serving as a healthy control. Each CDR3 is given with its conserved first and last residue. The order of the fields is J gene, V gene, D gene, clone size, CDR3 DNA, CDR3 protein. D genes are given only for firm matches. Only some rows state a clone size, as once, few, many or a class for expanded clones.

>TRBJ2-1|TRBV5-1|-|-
TGCGCCAGCAGCCCGGACCCTAACAATGAGCAGTTCTTC
CASSPDPNNEQFF
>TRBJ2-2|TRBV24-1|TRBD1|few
TGTGCCACCAGTGATTTATGGGACAGTGGAAGGGGCACCGGGGAGCTGTTTTTT
CATSDLWDSGRGTGELFF
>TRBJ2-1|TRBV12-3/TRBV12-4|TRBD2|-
TGTGCCAGCAGTTTCCGTAGCGGGAGTGCGAAAGATGAGCAGTTCTTC
CASSFRSGSAKDEQFF
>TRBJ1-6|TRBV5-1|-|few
TGCGCCAGCAGCTCAGGACCGTCAACCAATTCACCCCTCCACTTT
CASSSGPSTNSPLHF
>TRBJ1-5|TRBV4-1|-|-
TGCGCCAGCAGCCAAGAGGGACCGAATCAGCCCCAGCATTTT
CASSQEGPNQPQHF
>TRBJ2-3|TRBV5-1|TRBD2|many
TGCGCCAGCAGCTACGGGACTACTAGCGGCGGAGATACGCAGTATTTT
CASSYGTTSGGDTQYF
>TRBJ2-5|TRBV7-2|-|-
TGTGCCAGCACCCGGAGTTTCGAGACCCAGTACTTC
CASTRSFETQYF
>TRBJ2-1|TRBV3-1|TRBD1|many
TGTGCCAGCAGTCGGACAGGGCGGGATGAGCAGTTCTTC
CASSRTGRDEQFF
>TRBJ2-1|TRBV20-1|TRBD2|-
TGCAGTGCTGCTAGCGGGGGAATCAATGAGCAGTTCTTC
CSAASGGINEQFF
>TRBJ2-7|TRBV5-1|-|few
TGCGCCAGCCAGGAGGGGTCCACCTCCTACGAGCAGTACTTC
CASQEGSTSYEQYF
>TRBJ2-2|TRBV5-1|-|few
TGCGCCAGCAGCCCCCGGGGCCTGACGGTGGCCGGGGAGCTGTTTTTT
CASSPRGLTVAGELFF
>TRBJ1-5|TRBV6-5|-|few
TGTGCCAGCACGGGGCGCGGGGATCAGCCCCAGCATTTT
CASTGRGDQPQHF
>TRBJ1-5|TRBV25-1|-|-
TGTGCCAGCAGTGAATGGGGCCTTGATCAGCCCCAGCATTTT
CASSEWGLDQPQHF
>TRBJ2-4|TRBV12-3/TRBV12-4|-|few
TGTGCCAGCAGTTTAAGGGGAGTAGCCAAAAACATTCAGTACTTC
CASSLRGVAKNIQYF
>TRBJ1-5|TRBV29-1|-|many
TGCAGCGTTGAAGACCCCGGTCAGCCCCAGCATTTT
CSVEDPGQPQHF
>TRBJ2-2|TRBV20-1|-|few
TGCAGTGCTCGCCTCCAGGGAAGTAGGAACACCGGGGAGCTGTTTTTT
CSARLQGSRNTGELFF
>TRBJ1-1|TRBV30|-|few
TGTGCCTGGAGCCCGACTGGGGTTGAAGCTTTCTTT
CAWSPTGVEAFF
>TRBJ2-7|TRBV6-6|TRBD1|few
TGTGCCAGCAGTTACCCACAGGGGGTAAACTACGAGCAGTACTTC
CASSYPQGVNYEQYF
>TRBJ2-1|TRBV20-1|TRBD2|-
TGCAGTGCTAAACCGGGACTAGCGGGAGTAGGGGAGCAGTTCTTC
CSAKPGLAGVGEQFF
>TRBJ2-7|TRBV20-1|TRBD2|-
TGCAGTGCTCTATTAGCGGGGACCTACGAGCAGTACTTC
CSALLAGTYEQYF
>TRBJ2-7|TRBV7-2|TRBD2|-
TGTGCCAGCAGCGGGCCAAGGACTAGCGGGAGGTACGAGCAGTACTTC
CASSGPRTSGRYEQYF